The sample holds a few counts of the clone carrying this TCR beta chain. The antigen remains undetermined. This record comes from a study of CD8+CD57+ T cells in acquired aplastic anemia. Regarding the study as a whole: CD8+ Simpson's diversity did not differ significantly between patients and controls.

The CDR3 has 12 residues. Trimming left V 4 bases short and J 3 bases short, with 7 bases between. The germline CDR1 and CDR2 sequences are WSHSY and SAAADI. The TCR beta profiling, which covered VDJ combination and CDR3 sequence, was carried out using genomic DNA as the template. TCRdb re-derived calls from the reads in MiXCR, one entry per CDR3 protein. The table has about 190,000 distinct CDR3 sequences, around 66% seen once. The sequence came from a human donor with severe aplastic anemia or a healthy control (not recorded which). What was sequenced was sorted CD4+, CD8+, or CD8+CD57+ T cells (not recorded which) from PBMCs. The J gene is TRBJ2-7, the V gene TRBV10-2; a possible D gene is TRBD1 (6 bases). The CDR3 region has the DNA TGCGCCAGCAGTGGACAGGTCTACGAGCAGTACTTC. This encodes CASSGQVYEQYF.